Each of the 25 T cell receptor beta chains below was sequenced from the same sample in a study of chemoradiotherapy in HPV16-positive cancers. Measured with immunoSEQ multiplex PCR; TCRdb has only the in-frame clones, and not every one. The table shows 30,000 to 40,000 clones, with roughly 78% occurring only once. Sequencing used blood, obtained from a patient who underwent chemoradiotherapy. These TCRs come from a human donor with HPV-associated anogenital cancer.

This sequence joins TRBV27 and TRBJ1-1, with 10 bases matching TRBD1. There are 14 residues in the CDR3. The junction had 7 bases not matched to a gene; V was cut back by 8 bases and J by 4 bases. Germline CDR1 reads MNHEY; CDR2 reads SMNVEV (reference sequence). The CDR3 DNA reads TGTGCCAGCGCGGACAGGGGGTATGTCACTGAAGCTTTCTTT. This encodes CASADRGYVTEAFF.

This chain uses TRBV5-1 with TRBJ2-7, with D unclear. CDR3 size: 15 residues. The germline CDR1 and CDR2 sequences are SGHRS and YFSETQ. V lost 1 base to trimming and J lost 6 bases, with 17 bases between them. Here the CDR3 DNA reads TGCGCCAGCAGCTTGAATTATCTACCAACCAGCGAGCAGTACTTC. This sequence encodes CASSLNYLPTSEQYF.

The rearrangement joins TRBV4-3 to TRBJ2-7, with 8 bases identical to TRBD1. V was clipped by 0 bases and J by 4 bases; unmatched bases: 2. The CDR3 runs 14 residues. Looked up from germline, CDR1 is LGHNA and CDR2 is YSLEER. The CDR3 spells CASSQEQGAYEQYF. CDR3 nucleotides: TGCGCCAGCAGCCAAGAGCAGGGGGCTTACGAGCAGTACTTC.

The chain has TRBV6-5 and TRBJ2-2; 9 bases line up with TRBD1. The V gene end was trimmed by 6 bases and the J gene end by 6 bases; junction bases not matched to a gene: 5. Germline V gene sequence: CDR1 MNHEY, CDR2 SVGAGI. This CDR3 has 14 amino acids. The CDR3 spells CASRSDRGSGELFF. CDR3 in DNA: TGTGCCAGCAGATCAGACAGGGGGTCCGGGGAGCTGTTTTTT.

The V and J genes are TRBV4-3 and TRBJ1-6; weak D call: TRBD1 (6 bases). This CDR3 region has 14 residues. Germline V gives CDR1 LGHNA, CDR2 YSLEER. V lost 6 bases and J lost 5, with 11 bases in between. CDR3 residues: CASSAQGNNSPLHF. CDR3 nucleotides: TGCGCCAGCAGTGCCCAGGGGAATAATTCACCCCTCCACTTT.

This sequence joins TRBV4-1 and TRBJ2-2; D may be TRBD1 (6 bases). Germline V lookup: CDR1 MGHRA, CDR2 YSYEKL. V lost 0 bases and J 7 bases, leaving 12 bases between the germline ends. CDR3 length: 15 amino acids. CDR3 DNA: TGCGCCAGCAGCCAAGAAACAGGGTGGGGCGGGGAGCTGTTTTTT. Amino acid sequence: CASSQETGWGGELFF.

This chain links TRBV19 with TRBJ1-3; 10 bases line up with TRBD1. Per the germline V gene, CDR1 is LNHDA and CDR2 is SQIVND (reference sequence). The CDR3 runs 15 residues. V was pared by 7 bases and J by 3 bases, with 6 bases of the junction left unmatched. CDR3 DNA sequence: TGTGCCAGTACTAAAGGACAGGGGGTTGGAAACACCATATATTTT. Encoded protein: CASTKGQGVGNTIYF.

The chain combines TRBV7-9 with TRBJ2-1; D remains ambiguous. This CDR3 contains 12 residues. The germline V gene encodes CDR1 SEHNR and CDR2 FQNEAQ (reference sequence). Trimming left V 5 bases short and J 9 bases short, with 11 bases between. CDR3 protein: CASSLVRGEQFF. The CDR3 nucleotides are TGTGCCAGCAGCCTCGTGAGAGGTGAGCAGTTCTTC.

The chain employs TRBV5-4 and TRBJ1-1, with TRBD1 matching over 7 bases. CDR1 is SGHNT, CDR2 YYREEE, per germline (reference sequence). V was clipped by 0 bases and J by 3 bases; unmatched bases: 8. This CDR3 has 16 residues. CDR3 sequence (DNA): TGTGCCAGCAGCTTGGCCAGGGGGAGCCCCTACACTGAAGCTTTCTTT. This translates into CASSLARGSPYTEAFF.

The chain couples TRBV12-5 to TRBJ2-3, with 8 bases lining up with TRBD2. The V segment lost 2 bases and the J segment 6 bases; nucleotides outside the gene matches: 7. The CDR3 loop spans 15 amino acids. Germline V gene lookup returns CDR1 LGHNT and CDR2 FRNRAP. Here the CDR3 DNA reads TGTGCTAGTGGTTTGCATCGGGGGGGCCCGGATACGCAGTATTTT. This sequence encodes CASGLHRGGPDTQYF.

This clone appeared a single time. CDR3 bases: TGTGCCACCAGCAGACCACGGAGCTCCTATAATTCACCCCTCCACTTT. It encodes CATSRPRSSYNSPLHF. The chain uses TRBV15 and TRBJ1-6; D remains unclear. CDR1 and CDR2 from the germline V gene are LNHNV and YYDKDF (reference sequence). The CDR3 covers 16 residues. Between the trimmed V and J ends, which lost 2 bases and 0 bases, there was a span of 8 bases.

The J gene is TRBJ2-1, the V gene TRBV7-9; D gene unclear. Germline V gene lookup returns CDR1 SEHNR and CDR2 FQNEAQ (reference sequence). The CDR3 contains 14 residues. V lost 1 base and J 0 bases, leaving 4 bases between the germline ends. The DNA for the CDR3 is TGTGCCAGCAGCTTAGGTGGCTCCTACAATGAGCAGTTCTTC. This gives the protein CASSLGGSYNEQFF.

The V and J genes are TRBV10-3 and TRBJ1-5; 7 bases are a match to TRBD1. CDR1 ENHRY and CDR2 SYGVKD come from the germline V gene. Trimming at V came to 0 bases and at J to 0 bases, leaving 8 bases not matched to a gene. This CDR3 has 18 residues. Here the CDR3 DNA reads TGTGCCATCAGTGAGTCAGGGCCAGGGGGGTATAGCAATCAGCCCCAGCATTTT. Protein product: CAISESGPGGYSNQPQHF.

The J gene is TRBJ2-1, the V gene TRBV19; maybe TRBD1 (6 bases). This CDR3 has 11 residues. Trimming took 7 bases from V and 10 from J, leaving 11 bases between them. The germline gives CDR1 LNHDA, CDR2 SQIVND (reference sequence). CDR3 DNA: TGTGCCAGTACAGGGGTCGGAGAGCAGTTCTTC. This translates into CASTGVGEQFF.

The J gene is TRBJ1-5, the V gene TRBV9, with D maybe TRBD1 (6 bases). The V gene's germline CDR1 is SGDLS and CDR2 YYNGEE. V was trimmed by 5 bases and J by 1 base, leaving 13 bases between them. The CDR3 runs to 15 residues. The DNA of the CDR3 is TGTGCCAGCAGTGCTACAGGGACAAGCAATCAGCCCCAGCATTTT. Its translation is CASSATGTSNQPQHF.

The chain recombines TRBV10-3 with TRBJ2-7; D gene uncertain. V was trimmed by 0 bases and J by 4 bases, leaving 4 bases between them. The CDR3 runs to 12 residues. Germline CDR1 ENHRY, CDR2 SYGVKD. CDR3: CAISESTYEQYF. As DNA, the CDR3 is TGTGCCATCAGTGAGTCGACATACGAGCAGTACTTC.

The chain recombines TRBV6-6 with TRBJ2-3; D possibly corresponds to TRBD2 (5 bases). Germline CDR1 and CDR2: MNHNY and SVGAGI (reference sequence). V shed 2 bases and J shed 0 bases, with 6 bases lying between them. The CDR3 runs 14 residues. CDR3 amino acids: CASSYGGSTDTQYF. Here the CDR3 DNA reads TGTGCCAGCAGTTACGGCGGGAGCACAGATACGCAGTATTTT.

The chain carries TRBV2 and TRBJ1-5; D uncertain. The V gene lost 6 bases and the J gene lost 3 bases, with 9 bases spanning the gap. This CDR3 spans 13 amino acids. Germline V gene data show CDR1 as SNHLY and CDR2 as FYNNEI. The CDR3 loop is CASSELTNQPQHF. The CDR3 DNA reads as TGTGCCAGCAGCGAACTCACCAATCAGCCCCAGCATTTT.

This clone came up a few times. The chain is built from TRBV14 and TRBJ1-2; 8 bases are a match to TRBD1. The junction had 13 bases not matched to a gene; V was cut back by 3 bases and J by 4 bases. The germline V gene encodes CDR1 SGHDN and CDR2 FVKESK. This CDR3 is 17 amino acids long. The CDR3 region is CASSQLDRGRSLYGYTF. CDR3 sequence (DNA): TGTGCCAGCAGCCAGCTTGACAGGGGCCGTTCCCTCTATGGCTACACCTTC.

The V call is TRBV11-3, the J call TRBJ2-7; no clear D. The CDR3 consists of 10 residues. Trimming shortened V by 3 bases and J by 5 bases, and 2 bases separated the two germline ends. Germline lookup yields CDR1 SGHNT and CDR2 YENEEA. The CDR3 region has the DNA TGTGCCAGCAGCTTCGACGAGCAGTACTTC. Translation: CASSFDEQYF.

The rearrangement joins TRBV18 to TRBJ1-1; 9 bases are shared with TRBD1. The ends lost 6 bases at V and 6 bases at J; junction bases unmatched: 8. Per the germline V gene, CDR1 is KGHSH and CDR2 is LQKENI. This CDR3 region has 14 residues. CDR3 nucleotides: TGTGCCAGCTCTCCAGGACAGGGGAGGGCTGAAGCTTTCTTT. This translates into CASSPGQGRAEAFF.

The rearrangement joins TRBV19 to TRBJ1-2, with D perhaps matching TRBD1 (5 bases). This CDR3 region has 16 residues. CDR1 and CDR2 (germline): LNHDA, SQIVND (reference sequence). Trimming shortened V by 7 bases and J by 7 bases, and 25 bases separated the two germline ends. The CDR3 nucleotides are TGTGCCAGTAAAGACTCGGGGACCATTCAAAGGGTTGGCTACACCTTC. Translation: CASKDSGTIQRVGYTF.

The chain links TRBV29-1 to TRBJ1-2; D is perhaps TRBD1 (5 bases). V was shortened by 3 bases and J by 3 bases, with 14 bases between the two germline ends. This CDR3 comprises 14 residues. Germline CDR1 SQVTM, CDR2 ANQGSEA. In DNA form, the CDR3 reads TGCAGCGTTGAGGAACAGGACGCCGACTATGGCTACACCTTC. Its protein is CSVEEQDADYGYTF.

V gene TRBV29-1 combines with J gene TRBJ1-1; D is uncertain. Germline CDR1 and CDR2: SQVTM and ANQGSEA. V lost 6 bases, J lost 3 bases, and 11 bases lay in between. The CDR3 has 12 amino acids. The CDR3 DNA sequence: TGCAGCGTGCGGTCGACTTACACTGAAGCTTTCTTT. It codes for CSVRSTYTEAFF. Together with reference TRBV29-1 and TRBJ1-1, the CDR3 gives the full variable domain: SAVISQKPSRDICQRGTSLTIQCQVDSQVTMMFWYRQQPGQSLTLIATANQGSEATYESGFVIDKFPISRPNLTFSTLTVSNMSPEDSSIYLCSVRSTYTEAFFGQGTRLTVV.

V usage is TRBV10-3 and J usage is TRBJ1-3; D unresolved. V lost 0 bases and J lost 0, with 3 bases in between. Germline lookup yields CDR1 ENHRY and CDR2 SYGVKD. The CDR3 covers 14 residues. CDR3 coding DNA: TGTGCCATCAGTGAGTCGACCTCTGGAAACACCATATATTTT. It codes for CAISESTSGNTIYF.